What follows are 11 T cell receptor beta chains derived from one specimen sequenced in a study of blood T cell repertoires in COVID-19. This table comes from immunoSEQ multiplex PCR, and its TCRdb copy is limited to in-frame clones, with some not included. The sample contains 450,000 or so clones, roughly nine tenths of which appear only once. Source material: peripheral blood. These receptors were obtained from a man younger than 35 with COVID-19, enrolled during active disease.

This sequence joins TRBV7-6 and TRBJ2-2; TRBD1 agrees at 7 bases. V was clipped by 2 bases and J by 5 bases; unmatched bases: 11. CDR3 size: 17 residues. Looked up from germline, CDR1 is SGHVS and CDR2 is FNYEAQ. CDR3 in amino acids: CASSLIFETGRTGELFF. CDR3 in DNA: TGTGCCAGCAGCTTAATTTTTGAGACAGGGCGAACCGGGGAGCTGTTTTTT.

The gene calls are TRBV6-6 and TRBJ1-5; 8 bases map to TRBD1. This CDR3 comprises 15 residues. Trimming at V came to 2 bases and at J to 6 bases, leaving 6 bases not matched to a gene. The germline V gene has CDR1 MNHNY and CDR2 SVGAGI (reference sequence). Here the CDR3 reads CASSYRGDRSQPQHF. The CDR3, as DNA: TGTGCCAGCAGTTACAGGGGGGACAGGTCTCAGCCCCAGCATTTT.

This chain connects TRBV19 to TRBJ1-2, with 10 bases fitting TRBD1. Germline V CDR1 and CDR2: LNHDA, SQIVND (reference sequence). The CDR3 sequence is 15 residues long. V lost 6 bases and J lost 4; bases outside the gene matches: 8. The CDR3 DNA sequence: TGTGCCAGTAGGGCAACGGGACAGGGGACCTATGGCTACACCTTC. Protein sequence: CASRATGQGTYGYTF. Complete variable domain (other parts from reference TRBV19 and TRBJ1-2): DGGITQSPKYLFRKEGQNVTLSCEQNLNHDAMYWYRQDPGQGLRLIYYSQIVNDFQKGDIAEGYSVSREKKESFPLTVTSAQKNPTAFYLCASRATGQGTYGYTFGSGTRLTVV.

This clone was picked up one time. CDR3 DNA: TGCGCCAGCAGCCTATCTGTACTAGCGGGCACAGATACGCAGTATTTT. Amino acids: CASSLSVLAGTDTQYF. V usage is TRBV5-1 and J usage is TRBJ2-3; 8 nucleotides align to TRBD2. The germline V gene encodes CDR1 SGHRS and CDR2 YFSETQ. Germline trimming cut 4 bases from V and 1 base from J; bases unmatched to any gene: 8. CDR3 length: 16 residues.

CDR3 sequence (DNA): TGTGCCAGCAGTCGGGGCTACGAGCAGTACTTC. It codes for CASSRGYEQYF. The gene calls are TRBV5-6 and TRBJ2-7, with D possibly matching TRBD2 (5 bases). This CDR3 comprises 11 residues. The germline V and J ends were trimmed by 5 bases and 3 bases, with 6 bases remaining between them. Germline V CDR1 and CDR2: SGHDT, YYEEEE.

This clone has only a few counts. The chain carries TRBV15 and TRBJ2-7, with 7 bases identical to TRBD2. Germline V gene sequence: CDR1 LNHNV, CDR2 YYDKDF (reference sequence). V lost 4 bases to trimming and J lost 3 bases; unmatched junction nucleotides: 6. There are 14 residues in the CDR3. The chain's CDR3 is CATSKGGSSYEQYF. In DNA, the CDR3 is TGTGCCACCAGCAAGGGCGGGAGTAGCTACGAGCAGTACTTC.

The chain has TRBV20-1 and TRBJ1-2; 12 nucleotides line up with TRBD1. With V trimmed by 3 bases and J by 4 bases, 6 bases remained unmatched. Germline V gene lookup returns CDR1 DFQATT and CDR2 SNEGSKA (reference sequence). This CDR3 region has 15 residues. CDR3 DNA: TGCAGTGCTAGTTCCGGGACAGGGGGCGGCTATGGCTACACCTTC. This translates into CSASSGTGGGYGYTF.

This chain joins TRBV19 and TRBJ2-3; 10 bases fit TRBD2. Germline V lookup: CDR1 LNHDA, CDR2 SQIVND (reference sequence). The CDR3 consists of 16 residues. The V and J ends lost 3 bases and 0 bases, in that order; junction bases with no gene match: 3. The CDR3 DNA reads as TGTGCCAGTAGTATTGCGACTAGCGGGAGCACAGATACGCAGTATTTT. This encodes CASSIATSGSTDTQYF. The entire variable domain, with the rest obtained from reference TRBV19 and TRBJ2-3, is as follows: DGGITQSPKYLFRKEGQNVTLSCEQNLNHDAMYWYRQDPGQGLRLIYYSQIVNDFQKGDIAEGYSVSREKKESFPLTVTSAQKNPTAFYLCASSIATSGSTDTQYFGPGTRLTVL.

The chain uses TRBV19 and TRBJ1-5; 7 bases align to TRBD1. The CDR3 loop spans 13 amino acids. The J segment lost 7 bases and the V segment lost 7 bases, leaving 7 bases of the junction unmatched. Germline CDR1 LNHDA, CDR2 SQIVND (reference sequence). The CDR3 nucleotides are TGTGCCAGTAAGGAGGGGGCGTCCCAGCCCCAGCATTTT. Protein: CASKEGASQPQHF.

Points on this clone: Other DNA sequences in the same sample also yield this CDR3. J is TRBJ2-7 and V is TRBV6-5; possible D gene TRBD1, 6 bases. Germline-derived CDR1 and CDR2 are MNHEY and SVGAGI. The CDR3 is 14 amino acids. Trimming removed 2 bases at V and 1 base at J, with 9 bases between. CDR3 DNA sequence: TGTGCCAGCAGTTACGGCAGGGGATCCTACGAGCAGTACTTC. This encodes CASSYGRGSYEQYF.

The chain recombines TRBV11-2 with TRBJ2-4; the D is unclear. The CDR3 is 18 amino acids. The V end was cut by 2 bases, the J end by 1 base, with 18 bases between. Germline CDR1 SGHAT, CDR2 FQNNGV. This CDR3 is CASSLNREAPVAKNIQYF. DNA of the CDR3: TGTGCCAGCAGCTTAAATCGAGAGGCCCCAGTGGCCAAAAACATTCAGTACTTC.